Sequencing of this TCR beta chain was carried out in a study of T-cell memory formation after mild COVID-19. Study-level points and caveats: For contracting clones, CD4+ ones sat mainly in CM and EM, CD8+ in EMRA. In pre-infection memory, a portion of responding clones appeared, which suggested that cross-reactive memory joined.

Remarks on this clonotype: The antigen remains undetermined.

This CDR3 has 15 residues. V shed 2 bases and J shed 8 bases, with 16 bases lying between them. The TCR alpha and TCR beta cDNA libraries, bearing sample barcodes and UMIs, were generated by 5'RACE using constant-segment primers. TCRdb re-analysed the 5' RACE reads in MiXCR, keeping a single row per CDR3 protein. The sample records around 200,000 distinct CDR3 sequences, 16% being singletons. Sequencing was done on a sample of PBMCs or a T cell subset sorted from them (not recorded which). The clonotype comes from an adult woman who had mild COVID-19 (a few samples of this study predate the infection). Cell type and time point are not known. V and J are TRBV12-3 or TRBV12-4 and TRBJ2-4; TRBD1 or TRBD2 may be the D gene (5 bases each). The CDR3 DNA reads TGTGCCAGCAGTTTACGTATAGGGACCTTGTACATTCAGTACTTC. Protein: CASSLRIGTLYIQYF.